This T cell receptor (beta chain) was identified in a study of graft-versus-host responses after intestinal transplantation. In germline, CDR1 is SEHNR, CDR2 FQNEAQ (reference sequence). This CDR3 has 16 residues. Trimming took 6 bases from V and 4 from J; bases not matched to a gene: 15. Concerning this clone: Its cognate antigen is unknown.

Study findings and constraints: GvH clones occurred in recipient marrow; some first appeared in ileum or blood. Allograft graft-versus-host to host-versus-graft clonal ratios ran high in patients with graft-donor T cell macrochimerism.

Sequencing was performed with immunoSEQ multiplex PCR; in TCRdb, only in-frame clones are kept and a portion is missing. The repertoire holds 90,000 to 150,000 clones, with about 95% as singletons. The source of this sequence is a human donor who received an intestinal transplant. This rearrangement joins TRBV7-9 to TRBJ2-7; 7 nucleotides match TRBD1. Source: unstimulated CD8+ T cells sorted from spleen or lymph node cells, taken before intestinal transplant. The CDR3 loop is CASRTWTGSTPYEQYF. In nucleotides, the CDR3 is TGTGCCAGCAGAACCTGGACAGGATCGACCCCTTACGAGCAGTACTTC.